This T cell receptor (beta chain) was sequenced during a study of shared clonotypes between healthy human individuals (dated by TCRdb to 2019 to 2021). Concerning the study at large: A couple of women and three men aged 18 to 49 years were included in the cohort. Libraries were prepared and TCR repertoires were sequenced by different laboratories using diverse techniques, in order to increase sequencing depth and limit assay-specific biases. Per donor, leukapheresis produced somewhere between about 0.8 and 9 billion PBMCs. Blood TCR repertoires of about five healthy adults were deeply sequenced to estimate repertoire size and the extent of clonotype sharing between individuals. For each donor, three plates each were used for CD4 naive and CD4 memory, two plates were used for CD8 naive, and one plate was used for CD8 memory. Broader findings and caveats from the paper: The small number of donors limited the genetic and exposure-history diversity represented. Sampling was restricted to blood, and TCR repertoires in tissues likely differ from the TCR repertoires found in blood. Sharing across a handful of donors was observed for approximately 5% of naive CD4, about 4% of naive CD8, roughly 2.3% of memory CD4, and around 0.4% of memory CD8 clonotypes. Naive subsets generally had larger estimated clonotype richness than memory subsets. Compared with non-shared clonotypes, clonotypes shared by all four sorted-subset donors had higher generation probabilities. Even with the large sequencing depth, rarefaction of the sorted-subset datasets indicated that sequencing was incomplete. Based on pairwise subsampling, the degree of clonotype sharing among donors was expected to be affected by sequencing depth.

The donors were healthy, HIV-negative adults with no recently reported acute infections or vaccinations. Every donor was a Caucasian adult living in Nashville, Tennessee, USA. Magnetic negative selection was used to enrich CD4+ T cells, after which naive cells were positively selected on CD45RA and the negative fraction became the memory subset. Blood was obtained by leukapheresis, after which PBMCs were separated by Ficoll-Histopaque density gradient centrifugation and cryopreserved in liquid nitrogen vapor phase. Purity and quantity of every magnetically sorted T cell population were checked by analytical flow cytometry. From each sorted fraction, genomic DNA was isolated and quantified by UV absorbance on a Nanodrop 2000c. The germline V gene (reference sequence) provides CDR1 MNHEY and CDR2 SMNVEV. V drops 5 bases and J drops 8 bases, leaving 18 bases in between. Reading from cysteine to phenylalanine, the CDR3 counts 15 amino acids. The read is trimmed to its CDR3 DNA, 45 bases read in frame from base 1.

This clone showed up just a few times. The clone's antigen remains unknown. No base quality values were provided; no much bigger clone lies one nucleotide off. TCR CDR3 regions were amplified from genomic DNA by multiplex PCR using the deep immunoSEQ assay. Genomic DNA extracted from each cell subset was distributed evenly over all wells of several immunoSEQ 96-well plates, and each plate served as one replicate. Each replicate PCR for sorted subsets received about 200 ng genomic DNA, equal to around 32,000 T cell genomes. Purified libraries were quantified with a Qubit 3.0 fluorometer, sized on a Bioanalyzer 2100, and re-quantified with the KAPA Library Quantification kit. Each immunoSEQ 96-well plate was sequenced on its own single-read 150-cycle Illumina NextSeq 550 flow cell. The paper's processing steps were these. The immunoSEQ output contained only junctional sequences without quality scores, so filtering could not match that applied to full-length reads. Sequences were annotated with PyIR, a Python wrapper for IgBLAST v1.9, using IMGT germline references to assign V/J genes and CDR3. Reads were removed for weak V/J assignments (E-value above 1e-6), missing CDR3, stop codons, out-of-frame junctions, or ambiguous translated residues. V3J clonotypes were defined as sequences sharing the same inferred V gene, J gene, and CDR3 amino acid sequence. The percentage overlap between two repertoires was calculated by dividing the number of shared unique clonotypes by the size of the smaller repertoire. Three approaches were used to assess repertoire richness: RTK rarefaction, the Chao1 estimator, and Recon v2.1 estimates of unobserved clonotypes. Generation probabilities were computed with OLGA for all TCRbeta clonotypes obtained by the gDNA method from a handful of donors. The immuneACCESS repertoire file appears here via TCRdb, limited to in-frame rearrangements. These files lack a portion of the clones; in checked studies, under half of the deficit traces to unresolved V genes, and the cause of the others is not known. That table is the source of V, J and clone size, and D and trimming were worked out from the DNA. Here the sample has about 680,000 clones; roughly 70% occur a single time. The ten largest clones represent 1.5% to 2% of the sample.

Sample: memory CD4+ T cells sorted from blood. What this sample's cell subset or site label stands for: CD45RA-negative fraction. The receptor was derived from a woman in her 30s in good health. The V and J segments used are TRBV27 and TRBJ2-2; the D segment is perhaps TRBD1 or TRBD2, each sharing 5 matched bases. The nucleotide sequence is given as TGTGCCAGCAGTCCTCGGGACCTAACGGGAGGGGAGCTGTTTTTT. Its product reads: CASSPRDLTGGELFF.